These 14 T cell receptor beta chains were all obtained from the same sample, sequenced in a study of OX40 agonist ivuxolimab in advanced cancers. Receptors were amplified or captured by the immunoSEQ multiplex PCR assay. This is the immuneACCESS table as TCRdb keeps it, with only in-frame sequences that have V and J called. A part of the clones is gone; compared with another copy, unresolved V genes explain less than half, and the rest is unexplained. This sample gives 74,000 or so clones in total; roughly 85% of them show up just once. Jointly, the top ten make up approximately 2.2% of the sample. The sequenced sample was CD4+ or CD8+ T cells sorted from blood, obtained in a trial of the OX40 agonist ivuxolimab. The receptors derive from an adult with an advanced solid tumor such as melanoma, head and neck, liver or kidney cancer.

CDR3: CASSFSTPGTQYF. The DNA of the CDR3 is TGTGCCAGCAGTTTTTCGACTCCGGGGACCCAGTACTTC. The chain recombines TRBV27 with TRBJ2-5; D is undetermined. Trimming pared 3 bases from V and 7 bases from J, leaving 12 bases between. The CDR3 length is 13 residues. Germline V gene lookup returns CDR1 MNHEY and CDR2 SMNVEV (reference sequence).

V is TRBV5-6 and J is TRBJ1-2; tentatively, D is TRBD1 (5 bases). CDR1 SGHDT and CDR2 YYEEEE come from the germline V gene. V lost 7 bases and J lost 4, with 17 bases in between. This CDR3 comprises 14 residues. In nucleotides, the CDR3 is TGTGCCAGCGGGATTCGGGACGGCTTCTATGGCTACACCTTC. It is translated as CASGIRDGFYGYTF.

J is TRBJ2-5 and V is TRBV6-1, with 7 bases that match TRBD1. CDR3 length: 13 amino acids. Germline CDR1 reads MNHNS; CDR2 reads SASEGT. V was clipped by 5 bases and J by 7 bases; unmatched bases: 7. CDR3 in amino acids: CASSQDRVGTQYF. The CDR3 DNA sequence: TGTGCCAGCAGTCAAGACAGGGTCGGGACCCAGTACTTC.

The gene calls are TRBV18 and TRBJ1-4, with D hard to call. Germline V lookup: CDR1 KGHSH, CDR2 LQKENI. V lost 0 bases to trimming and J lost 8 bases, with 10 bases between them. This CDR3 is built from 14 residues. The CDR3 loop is CASSPPEVREKLFF. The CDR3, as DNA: TGTGCCAGCTCACCACCGGAGGTTAGGGAAAAACTGTTTTTT.

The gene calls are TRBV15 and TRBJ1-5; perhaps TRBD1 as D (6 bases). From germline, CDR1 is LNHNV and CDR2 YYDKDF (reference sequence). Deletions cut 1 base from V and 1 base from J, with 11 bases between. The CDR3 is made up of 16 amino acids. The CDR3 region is CATSRVRGGSNQPQHF. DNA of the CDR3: TGTGCCACCAGCAGAGTCAGGGGAGGGAGCAATCAGCCCCAGCATTTT.

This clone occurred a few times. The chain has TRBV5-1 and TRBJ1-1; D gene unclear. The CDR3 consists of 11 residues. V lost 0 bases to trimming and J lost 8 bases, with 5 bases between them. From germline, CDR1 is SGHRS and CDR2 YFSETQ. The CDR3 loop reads CASSLEEEAFF. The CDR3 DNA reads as TGCGCCAGCAGCTTGGAGGAGGAAGCTTTCTTT.

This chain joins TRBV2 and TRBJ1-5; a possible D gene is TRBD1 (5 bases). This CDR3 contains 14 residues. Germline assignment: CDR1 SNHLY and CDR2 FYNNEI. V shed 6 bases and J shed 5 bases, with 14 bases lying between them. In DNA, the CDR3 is TGTGCCAGCAGAGGGACGGTATGGGATCAGCCCCAGCATTTT. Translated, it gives CASRGTVWDQPQHF.

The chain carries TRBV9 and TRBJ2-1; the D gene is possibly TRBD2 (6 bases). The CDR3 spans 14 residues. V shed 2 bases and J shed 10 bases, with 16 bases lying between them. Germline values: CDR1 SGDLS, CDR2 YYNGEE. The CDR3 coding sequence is TGTGCCAGCAGCGTCGGGGGAGGACGCTCGGAGCAGTTCTTC. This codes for CASSVGGGRSEQFF.

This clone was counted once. CDR3 sequence (DNA): TGTGCCAGCAGCGGGACAGCGGGGAATTCACCCCTCCACTTT. This gives the protein CASSGTAGNSPLHF. This rearrangement joins TRBV6-4 to TRBJ1-6; 7 positions agree with TRBD1. Germline CDR1 and CDR2: MRHNA and SNTAGT. This CDR3 is 14 amino acids long. The trim removed 6 bases at V and 7 bases at J, leaving 6 bases unmatched.

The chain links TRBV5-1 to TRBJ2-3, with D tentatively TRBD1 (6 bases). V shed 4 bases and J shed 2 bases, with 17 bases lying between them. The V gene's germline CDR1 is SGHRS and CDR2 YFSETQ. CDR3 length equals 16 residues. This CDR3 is CASSLGTRESTDTQYF. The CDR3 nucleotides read TGCGCCAGCAGCCTCGGGACAAGGGAATCCACAGATACGCAGTATTTT.

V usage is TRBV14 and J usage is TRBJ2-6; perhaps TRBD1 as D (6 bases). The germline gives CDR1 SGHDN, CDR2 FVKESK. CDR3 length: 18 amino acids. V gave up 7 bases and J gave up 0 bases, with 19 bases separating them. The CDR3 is CASKTGTKLRSGANVLTF. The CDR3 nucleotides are TGTGCCAGCAAAACCGGGACAAAGCTCCGCTCTGGGGCCAACGTCCTGACTTTC.

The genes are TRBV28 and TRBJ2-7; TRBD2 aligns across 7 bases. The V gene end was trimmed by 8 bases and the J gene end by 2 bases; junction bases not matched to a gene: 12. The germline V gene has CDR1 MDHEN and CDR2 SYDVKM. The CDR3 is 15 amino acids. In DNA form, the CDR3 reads TGTGCCAGCGGGGCGGCAGGCCGGGGGGCCTACGAGCAGTACTTC. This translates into CASGAAGRGAYEQYF.

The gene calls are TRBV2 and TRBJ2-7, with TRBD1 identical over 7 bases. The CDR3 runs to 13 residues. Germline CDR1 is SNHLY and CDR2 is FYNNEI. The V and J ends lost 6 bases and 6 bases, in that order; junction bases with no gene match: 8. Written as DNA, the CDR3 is TGTGCCAGCAGGACGACAGGGTTAGCCGAGCAGTACTTC. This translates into CASRTTGLAEQYF.

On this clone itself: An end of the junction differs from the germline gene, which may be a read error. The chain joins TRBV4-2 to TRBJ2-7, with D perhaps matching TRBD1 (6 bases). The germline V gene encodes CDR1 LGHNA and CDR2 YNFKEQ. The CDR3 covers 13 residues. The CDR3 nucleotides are TGTGCCGGCAGCCAAGTCGACAGGCGGGAGCAGTACTTC. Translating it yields CAGSQVDRREQYF.